The 20 T cell receptor beta chains given below trace back to one sample, sequenced in a study of blood T cell repertoires in COVID-19 (dated by TCRdb to about 2020). The method behind the library was the immunoSEQ multiplex PCR assay. What TCRdb holds here is the immuneACCESS table cut down to in-frame rearrangements. Part of the clones is not present; checked against another copy, under half of the missing clones reflect an unresolved V gene, and the others are unexplained. This sample lists 270,000 or so clones; 75% to 90% were detected once. The top ten hold around 9.1% of the sample. Sequenced: peripheral blood. These receptors came from a human donor in a cohort sampled during active COVID-19.

CDR3 amino acids: CASSPSPRVKNEAFF. The CDR3 DNA reads TGTGCCAGCTCACCATCCCCGAGGGTTAAAAATGAAGCTTTCTTT. The V and J genes are TRBV18 and TRBJ1-1; D is ambiguous. This CDR3 is 15 amino acids long. Germline V gene data show CDR1 as KGHSH and CDR2 as LQKENI. V was pared by 2 bases and J by 7 bases, with 17 bases between.

This rearrangement joins TRBV5-6 to TRBJ2-1; 9 nucleotides line up with TRBD2. J gave up 4 bases and V 0 bases, and 5 bases lay outside the gene matches. The CDR3 length is 16 residues. Per germline, CDR1 SGHDT and CDR2 YYEEEE. The CDR3 protein is CASSLALAGFYNEQFF. CDR3 sequence (DNA): TGTGCCAGCAGCTTGGCCCTAGCGGGATTTTACAATGAGCAGTTCTTC.

The chain employs TRBV23-1 and TRBJ2-3; D unclear. TRBV23-1 is flagged as an ORF with uncertain function. The CDR3 covers 12 residues. Trimming stripped 0 bases from V and 6 bases from J, with 4 bases between. CDR3 sequence: CASSQSGDTQYF. In DNA, the CDR3 is TGCGCCAGCAGTCAATCGGGCGATACGCAGTATTTT.

In its sample, this clone was seen a few times. The chain employs TRBV27 and TRBJ2-7; the D gene is possibly TRBD1 (7 bases). The germline gives CDR1 MNHEY, CDR2 SMNVEV (reference sequence). V lost 2 bases and J 2 bases, leaving 16 bases between the germline ends. The CDR3 extends over 16 amino acids. The CDR3 DNA reads as TGTGCCAGCAGTTTAAGGGGCGGGACAGACACCTACGAGCAGTACTTC. The encoded protein is CASSLRGGTDTYEQYF.

This clone was found once. The gene calls are TRBV19 and TRBJ2-2; perhaps TRBD2 as D (6 bases). This CDR3 has 20 amino acids. The germline V gene encodes CDR1 LNHDA and CDR2 SQIVND (reference sequence). The V end was cut by 3 bases, the J end by 0 bases, with 23 bases between. DNA of the CDR3: TGTGCCAGTAGTATCAGATCGCCGGGACTCCCTTTCGCGAACACCGGGGAGCTGTTTTTT. This codes for CASSIRSPGLPFANTGELFF.

This clone came up once. CDR3 protein: CASSSLGQRFSYEQYF. The CDR3 DNA follows: TGTGCCAGTAGTTCCCTCGGACAGCGATTCTCCTACGAGCAGTACTTC. The chain combines TRBV19 with TRBJ2-7, with D possibly matching TRBD1 (6 bases). V lost 5 bases to trimming and J lost 0 bases, with 17 bases between them. The CDR3 runs to 16 residues. Germline V gene lookup returns CDR1 LNHDA and CDR2 SQIVND (reference sequence).

The V call is TRBV27, the J call TRBJ2-2; TRBD1 aligns across 7 bases. This CDR3 has 15 amino acids. Germline-derived CDR1 and CDR2 are MNHEY and SMNVEV (reference sequence). Trimming at V came to 10 bases and at J to 0 bases, leaving 8 bases not matched to a gene. In nucleotides, the CDR3 is TGTGCCACCGCTTCCGGGACAGCGAACACCGGGGAGCTGTTTTTT. Amino acid sequence: CATASGTANTGELFF.

CDR3: CASKRLVFDDEQFF. The CDR3 DNA is TGCGCCAGCAAACGACTAGTCTTCGACGACGAGCAGTTCTTC. The chain couples TRBV5-1 to TRBJ2-1, with D perhaps matching TRBD2 (6 bases). V was cut by 6 bases and J by 10 bases, with 20 bases left in between. The CDR3 is made up of 14 amino acids. CDR1 is SGHRS, CDR2 YFSETQ, per germline.

The J gene is TRBJ2-1, the V gene TRBV7-9, with 9 bases identical to TRBD2. In germline, CDR1 is SEHNR, CDR2 FQNEAQ (reference sequence). This CDR3 has 15 residues. The junction had 7 bases not matched to a gene; V was cut back by 5 bases and J by 5 bases. DNA of the CDR3: TGTGCCAGCAGCCCTGCTCTAGCGGGGAACAATGAGCAGTTCTTC. Translated: CASSPALAGNNEQFF.

This rearrangement joins TRBV11-2 to TRBJ2-1, with D possibly being TRBD1 (5 bases). The CDR3 consists of 14 residues. Per germline, CDR1 SGHAT and CDR2 FQNNGV. Trimming cost V 2 bases and J 7 bases, with 12 bases left between them. The CDR3, as DNA: TGTGCCAGCAGCTTATCCGACAGACGGAATGAGCAGTTCTTC. It encodes CASSLSDRRNEQFF.

As DNA, the CDR3 is TGTGCCACCAGTGACGCCGGGACAGGGGACACCGGGGAGCTGTTTTTT. Translated: CATSDAGTGDTGELFF. The chain has TRBV24-1 and TRBJ2-2; 10 nucleotides agree with TRBD1. The CDR3 has 16 amino acids. The ends lost 4 bases at V and 3 bases at J; junction bases unmatched: 4. Germline V CDR1 and CDR2: KGHDR, SFDVKD.

This chain uses TRBV4-1 with TRBJ2-5; 12 bases match TRBD2. V shed 0 bases and J 7 bases; nucleotides not matched to a gene: 6. CDR1 and CDR2 from the germline V gene are MGHRA and YSYEKL. The CDR3 is made up of 16 amino acids. The CDR3 reads CASSQDLTSGRGTQYF. DNA for the CDR3: TGCGCCAGCAGCCAAGATCTGACTAGCGGGAGAGGGACCCAGTACTTC.

This rearrangement joins TRBV19 to TRBJ2-1, with 10 positions matching TRBD2. With V trimmed by 5 bases and J by 8 bases, 12 bases remained unmatched. This CDR3 is 16 amino acids long. Germline assignment: CDR1 LNHDA and CDR2 SQIVND (reference sequence). The CDR3 sequence is CASSGTSSGSRHEQFF. In DNA, the CDR3 is TGTGCCAGTAGTGGGACGTCTAGCGGGAGTAGGCATGAGCAGTTCTTC.

The V and J genes are TRBV5-1 and TRBJ2-1; a possible D gene is TRBD1 (6 bases). Germline-derived CDR1 and CDR2 are SGHRS and YFSETQ. Trimming left V 0 bases short and J 4 bases short, with 14 bases between. This CDR3 has 16 amino acids. CDR3 bases: TGCGCCAGCAGCTTGGGACTAAAACAGGGATACAATGAGCAGTTCTTC. Protein: CASSLGLKQGYNEQFF.

The chain combines TRBV14 with TRBJ2-1; the D gene is possibly TRBD2 (5 bases). V was clipped by 0 bases and J by 10 bases, with 10 bases between them. Germline CDR1 reads SGHDN; CDR2 reads FVKESK. CDR3 length equals 13 residues. CDR3 in amino acids: CASSQDLGGEQFF. The CDR3 DNA follows: TGTGCCAGCAGCCAAGATCTTGGCGGGGAGCAGTTCTTC.

J is TRBJ2-2 and V is TRBV10-3, with 8 bases aligning to TRBD2. CDR3 length: 15 amino acids. Losses at the gene ends were 3 bases for V and 4 bases for J; bases not matched to a gene: 4. Germline V gene data show CDR1 as ENHRY and CDR2 as SYGVKD. Here the CDR3 DNA reads TGTGCCATCAGTGACCGCGGGGGGCCCACCGGGGAGCTGTTTTTT. As protein: CAISDRGGPTGELFF.

This clone was recorded at least ten times. This rearrangement joins TRBV19 to TRBJ2-2; maybe TRBD2 (6 bases). Looked up from germline, CDR1 is LNHDA and CDR2 is SQIVND (reference sequence). This CDR3 contains 17 residues. Trimming pared 3 bases from V and 4 bases from J, leaving 18 bases between. In nucleotides, the CDR3 is TGTGCCAGTAGTATGGGTCAGGGTAGCGGTAGCACCGGGGAGCTGTTTTTT. Its protein is CASSMGQGSGSTGELFF.

Only one count was recorded for this clone. V gene TRBV6-5 combines with J gene TRBJ1-6, with D possibly matching TRBD1 (6 bases). This CDR3 contains 15 residues. From germline, CDR1 is MNHEY and CDR2 SVGAGI. Deletions cut 7 bases from V and 10 bases from J, with 20 bases between. The chain's CDR3 is CASTKETGIQSPLHF. CDR3 bases: TGTGCCAGCACCAAAGAAACAGGGATTCAATCACCCCTCCACTTT.

A few counts support this clone. The V call is TRBV6-5, the J call TRBJ1-6; 8 bases agree with TRBD1. J was trimmed by 8 bases and V by 2 bases; bases with no gene match: 5. The germline V gene encodes CDR1 MNHEY and CDR2 SVGAGI. The CDR3 runs 15 residues. CDR3 loop: CASSYGQGGDSPLHF. In DNA, the CDR3 is TGTGCCAGCAGTTACGGACAGGGAGGAGATTCACCCCTCCACTTT.

V is TRBV6-2 or TRBV6-3 and J is TRBJ2-7; 8 bases line up with TRBD1. This CDR3 comprises 15 residues. Trimming took 1 base from V and 3 from J; bases not matched to a gene: 5. Germline V gene sequence: CDR1 MNHEY, CDR2 SVGEGT. CDR3 loop: CASSYLGQEVYEQYF. CDR3 nucleotide sequence: TGTGCCAGCAGTTACTTGGGACAGGAGGTCTACGAGCAGTACTTC.